The T cell receptor (beta chain) described here comes from a study of CD8 T cells in ankylosing spondylitis. Trimming took 2 bases from V and 3 from J; bases not matched to a gene: 21. Germline V gene data show CDR1 as SGHAT and CDR2 as FQNNGV. The CDR3 has 20 amino acids. TCRdb redid the calling of the 5' RACE reads with MiXCR, one entry per CDR3 protein. The sample has about 250,000 distinct CDR3 sequences; roughly 8.2% are singletons. The sequence was collected from a female donor with ankylosing spondylitis or in good health (not recorded which). Material for sequencing was blood, either unsorted or a sorted T cell fraction (not recorded which). The chain combines TRBV11-2 with TRBJ2-7, with 8 bases matching TRBD2. CDR3 loop: CASSLIGGGTSKTRGYEQYF. The CDR3 nucleotides are TGTGCCAGCAGCTTAATTGGGGGGGGGACTAGTAAAACCCGGGGCTACGAGCAGTACTTC.